Listed below are T cell receptor beta chains from one sample, sequenced in a study of T cell responses to AZD1222 COVID-19 vaccine. The repertoire was sequenced with immunoSEQ multiplex PCR; TCRdb's copy has only in-frame clones and lacks some. The sample contains more than 80,000 clones, approximately 91% of which appear only once. The sample consisted of peripheral blood, taken on day 0 of AZD1222 vaccination. The receptor set was obtained from an adult in good health. Both conserved end residues are part of each CDR3. D genes are given only for firm matches. Not every row has a clone size; where given, it reads once, few, many or a size class.

clone_size	d_call	v_call	j_call	cdr3_aa	cdr3_nt
NA	TRBD2	TRBV6-2/TRBV6-3	TRBJ2-3	CASSYSKELADHTDTQYF	TGTGCCAGCAGTTACTCGAAAGAACTAGCGGACCACACAGATACGCAGTATTTT
NA	NA	TRBV5-4	TRBJ1-1	CASSAGMNTEAFF	TGTGCCAGCAGCGCTGGAATGAACACTGAAGCTTTCTTT
NA	TRBD1	TRBV5-1	TRBJ1-2	CASTISRDRDGYTF	TGCGCCAGCACCATCTCGCGGGACAGGGATGGCTACACCTTC
NA	NA	TRBV4-3	TRBJ2-2	CASSQNREVGTGELFF	TGCGCCAGCAGCCAGAACCGAGAGGTGGGCACCGGGGAGCTGTTTTTT
once	NA	TRBV3-1/TRBV3-2	TRBJ1-2	CASSRPGARAGGYTF	TGTGCCAGCAGCCGACCTGGGGCCAGGGCGGGTGGCTACACCTTC
NA	NA	TRBV4-1	TRBJ1-5	CASSQGPGERAQPQHF	TGCGCCAGCAGCCAGGGGCCAGGGGAACGGGCTCAGCCCCAGCATTTT
NA	TRBD1	TRBV2	TRBJ1-1	CASSKDRGGTEAFF	TGTGCCAGCAGTAAGGACAGGGGTGGCACTGAAGCTTTCTTT
NA	NA	TRBV7-3	TRBJ1-1	CASSLIPGNTEAFF	TGTGCCAGCAGCTTAATACCTGGGAACACTGAAGCTTTCTTT
NA	TRBD1	TRBV5-1	TRBJ1-2	CASSYDRANYGYTF	TGCGCCAGCAGCTATGACAGGGCTAACTATGGCTACACCTTC
NA	TRBD2	TRBV4-3	TRBJ2-6	CASSPRGGGSGANVLTF	TGCGCCAGCAGCCCCCGCGGGGGGGGCTCTGGGGCCAACGTCCTGACTTTC
NA	NA	TRBV3-1/TRBV3-2	TRBJ1-6	CASRPKRGCLAKSPLHF	TGTGCCAGCAGGCCAAAACGGGGGTGTCTGGCTAAATCACCCCTCCACTTT
NA	NA	TRBV9	TRBJ2-6	CASSVAGYSGANVLTF	TGTGCCAGCAGCGTAGCGGGGTACTCTGGGGCCAACGTCCTGACTTTC
NA	NA	TRBV21-1	TRBJ1-1	CASSTFWTGTTTEAFF	TGTGCCAGCAGCACCTTCTGGACAGGGACGACTACTGAAGCTTTCTTT
NA	NA	TRBV9	TRBJ2-2	CASVTQGNTGELFF	TGTGCCAGCGTCACTCAGGGAAACACCGGGGAGCTGTTTTTT
NA	NA	TRBV6-2/TRBV6-3	TRBJ1-2	CASSRPRANYGYTF	TGTGCCAGCAGTCGACCGAGAGCTAACTATGGCTACACCTTC
NA	TRBD1	TRBV5-5	TRBJ1-3	CASSESWTGGGNTIYF	TGTGCCAGCAGCGAAAGTTGGACAGGGGGTGGAAACACCATATATTTT
NA	NA	TRBV6-5	TRBJ1-1	CASNRRRNTEAFF	TGTGCCAGCAACCGTCGGAGGAACACTGAAGCTTTCTTT